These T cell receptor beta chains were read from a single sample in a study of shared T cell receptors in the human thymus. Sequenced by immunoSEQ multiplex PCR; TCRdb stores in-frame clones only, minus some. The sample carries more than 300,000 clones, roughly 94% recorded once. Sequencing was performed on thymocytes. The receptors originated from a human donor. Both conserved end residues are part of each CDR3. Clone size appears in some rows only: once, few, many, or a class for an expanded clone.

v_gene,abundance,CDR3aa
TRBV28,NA,CASSPSQKNTGELFF
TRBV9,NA,CASSAGGPSYEQYF
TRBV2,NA,CASTPPPRTPYNEQFF
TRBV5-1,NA,CASSWGLPRETSGANVLTF
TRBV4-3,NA,CASSQERRGLLNQPQHF
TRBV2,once,CASSESGREGRNEQFF
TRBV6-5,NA,CASSFFRLADLRQFF
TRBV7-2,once,CASSLTGQGASYEQYF
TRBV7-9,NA,CASSCPRDSDSTDTQYF
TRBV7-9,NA,CASSLPGAATSGLYEQYF
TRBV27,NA,CASSPQGATNTGELFF
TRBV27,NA,CASSYDRERIYEQYF
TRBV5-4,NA,CASSLRAGTSPLHF
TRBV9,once,CASSPGGWDTQYF
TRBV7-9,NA,CASSPDLYQETQYF
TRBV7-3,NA,CASSAPVDPAEQFF
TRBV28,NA,CASTTRAPKENTGELFF
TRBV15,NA,CATSRGPSVLQFF
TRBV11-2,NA,CASSSFLTAKGYTF
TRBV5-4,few,CASSYRQGRAKNIQYF
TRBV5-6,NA,CASSLMGANYGYTF
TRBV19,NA,CASSMAGAEAFF
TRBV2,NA,CASRREGATEAFF
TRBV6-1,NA,CASSVPLWRGPDTQYF
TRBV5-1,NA,CASSPHRGIRGNTIYF
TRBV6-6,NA,CASTPGTGRTYEQYF
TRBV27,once,CASSLSRRGLTGSSQPQHF
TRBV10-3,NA,CAISSGGGLAFF
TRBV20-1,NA,CSARTHPQYF
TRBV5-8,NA,CASSFPQVPSGNTIYF
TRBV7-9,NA,CASSSGTTQETQYF
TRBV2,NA,CAGQEGQGGETQYF
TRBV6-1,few,CASRMRKQETQYF
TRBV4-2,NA,CASSQVDLLYNEQFF
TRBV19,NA,CASSIDGQVGYEQYF
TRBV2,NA,CASSVSSGDRTYEQYF
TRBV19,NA,CASSIDPMGRPYGYTF
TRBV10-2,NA,CASSDHRFETQYF
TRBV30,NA,CAWREKGLAGNEQFF
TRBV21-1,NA,CASSKEVGLREETQYF
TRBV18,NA,CASSPEPGQGGPETQYF
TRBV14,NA,CASRRGGSSGNTIYF
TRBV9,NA,CASSVGGTTFSYQETQYF
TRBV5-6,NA,CASSLRGNPGTEQETQYF
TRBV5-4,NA,CASSCLRTGTSGTDTQYF
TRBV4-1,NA,CASSRVGTGTYEQYF
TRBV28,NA,CASSMGGQGTGELFF
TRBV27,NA,CASSLSGREEDQPQHF
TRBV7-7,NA,CASSPGLGSPTYTQYF
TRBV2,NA,CASSYDRMKETQYF
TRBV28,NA,CASLTGYAGELFF
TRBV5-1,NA,CASSPRRGLNTGELFF
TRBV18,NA,CASSPCTDEQFF
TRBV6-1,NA,CASRAVYNEQFF